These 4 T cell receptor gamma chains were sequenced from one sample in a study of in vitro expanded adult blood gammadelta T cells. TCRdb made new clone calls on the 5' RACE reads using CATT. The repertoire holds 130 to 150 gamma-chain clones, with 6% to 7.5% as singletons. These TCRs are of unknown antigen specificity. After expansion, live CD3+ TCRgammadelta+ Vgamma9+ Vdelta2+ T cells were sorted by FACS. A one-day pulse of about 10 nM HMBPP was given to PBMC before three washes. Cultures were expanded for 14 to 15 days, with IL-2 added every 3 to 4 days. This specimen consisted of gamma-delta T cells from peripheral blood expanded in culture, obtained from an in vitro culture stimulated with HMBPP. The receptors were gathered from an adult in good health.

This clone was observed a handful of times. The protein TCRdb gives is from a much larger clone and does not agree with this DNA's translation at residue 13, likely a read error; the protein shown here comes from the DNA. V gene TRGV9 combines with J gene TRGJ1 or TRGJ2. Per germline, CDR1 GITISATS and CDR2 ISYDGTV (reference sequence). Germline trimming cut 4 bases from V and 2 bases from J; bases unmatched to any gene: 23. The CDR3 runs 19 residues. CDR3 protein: CALWESSPHTSMDYYKKLF. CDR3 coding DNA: TGTGCCTTGTGGGAAAGTTCCCCCCACACGTCAATGGATTATTATAAGAAACTCTTT.

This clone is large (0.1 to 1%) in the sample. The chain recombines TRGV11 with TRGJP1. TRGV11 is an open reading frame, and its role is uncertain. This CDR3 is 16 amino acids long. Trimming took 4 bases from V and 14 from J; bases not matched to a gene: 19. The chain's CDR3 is CACWISRPKGVRFKIF. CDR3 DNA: TGTGCCTGCTGGATTAGCCGACCTAAAGGGGTGAGATTCAAGATATTT.

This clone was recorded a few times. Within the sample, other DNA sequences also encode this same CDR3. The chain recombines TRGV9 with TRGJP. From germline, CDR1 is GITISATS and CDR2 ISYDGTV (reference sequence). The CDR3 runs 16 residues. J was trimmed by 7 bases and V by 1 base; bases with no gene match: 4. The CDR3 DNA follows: TGTGCCTTGTGGGAGGTAAGGGAGTTGGGCAAAAAAATCAAGGTATTT. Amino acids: CALWEVRELGKKIKVF.

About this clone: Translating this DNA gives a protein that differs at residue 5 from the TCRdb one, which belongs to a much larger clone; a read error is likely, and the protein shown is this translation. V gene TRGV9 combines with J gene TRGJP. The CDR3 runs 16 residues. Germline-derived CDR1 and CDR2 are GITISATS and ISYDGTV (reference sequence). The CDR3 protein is CALWGVQELGKKIKVF. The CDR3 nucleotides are TGTGCCTTGTGGGGGGTGCAGGAGTTGGGCAAAAAAATCAAGGTATTT.